This T cell receptor (beta chain) was profiled in a study of preoperative IRX-2 immunotherapy in early breast cancer. Assay used: immunoSEQ multiplex PCR; TCRdb lists only in-frame clones, some missing. The sample has roughly 30,000 clones, 70% to 85% seen once. The germline V gene has CDR1 MNHGY and CDR2 SAAAGT. Germline trimming cut 4 bases from V and 9 bases from J; bases unmatched to any gene: 2. The length of the CDR3 is 14 residues. As for treatment: preoperative locoregional IRX-2 cytokine immunotherapy. Samples came from a phase Ib trial of preoperative locoregional IRX-2 cytokine immunotherapy.

This material was acquired from a patient treated with IRX-2 immunotherapy. This receptor was identified in a human donor with breast cancer. The chain has TRBV6-8 and TRBJ2-1; 14 bases map to TRBD2. CDR3 residues: CASSFGLAGGEQFF. CDR3 DNA: TGTGCCAGCAGTTTCGGACTAGCGGGAGGTGAGCAGTTCTTC.